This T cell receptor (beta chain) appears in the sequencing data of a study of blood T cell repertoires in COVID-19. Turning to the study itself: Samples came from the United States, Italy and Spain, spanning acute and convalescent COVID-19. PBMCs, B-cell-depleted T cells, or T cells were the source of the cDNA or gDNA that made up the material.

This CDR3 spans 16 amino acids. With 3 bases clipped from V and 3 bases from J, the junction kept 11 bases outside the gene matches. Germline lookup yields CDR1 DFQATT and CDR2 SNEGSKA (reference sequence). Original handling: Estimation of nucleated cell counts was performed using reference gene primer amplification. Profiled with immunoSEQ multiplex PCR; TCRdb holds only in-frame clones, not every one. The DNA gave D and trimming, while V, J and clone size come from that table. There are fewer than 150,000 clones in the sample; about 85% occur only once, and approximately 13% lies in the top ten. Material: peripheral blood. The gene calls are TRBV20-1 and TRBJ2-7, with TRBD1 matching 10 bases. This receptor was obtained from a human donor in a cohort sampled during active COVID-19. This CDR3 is CSASQSGTGEFYEQYF. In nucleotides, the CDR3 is TGCAGTGCTAGTCAATCCGGGACAGGGGAGTTCTACGAGCAGTACTTC.